This TCR beta chain comes out of a study of blood T cell repertoires in COVID-19. Only in-frame clones appear in the TCRdb table, and some are missing; sequencing was by immunoSEQ multiplex PCR. The table lists almost 95,000 clones, around 85% of them singletons. Germline loops: CDR1 SGDLS, CDR2 YYNGEE. This CDR3 has 14 residues. V was cut by 3 bases and J by 2 bases, with 11 bases left in between. The specimen was peripheral blood. V gene TRBV9 combines with J gene TRBJ1-2, with TRBD1 as a possible D gene (5 bases). This TCR was sampled from a woman aged 55-75 years with COVID-19, enrolled during active disease. The CDR3 loop is CASSAAGGNYGYTF. CDR3 sequence (DNA): TGTGCCAGCAGCGCTGCGGGGGGGAACTATGGCTACACCTTC.